This TCR beta chain was sequenced in a study of blood T cell repertoires in COVID-19. Source study methods: From reference gene primer amplification, estimates of nucleated cell counts were derived. Profiled with immunoSEQ multiplex PCR; TCRdb holds only in-frame clones, not every one. V, J and clone size derive from that table, while D and trimming were established from the DNA sequence. Of 85,000 to 120,000 clones listed, about two thirds were seen once; the top ten hold approximately 0.9%. CDR1 and CDR2 from the germline V gene are LNHDA and SQIVND (reference sequence). V dropped 6 bases and J dropped 4; count of bases not matched to a gene: 14. This CDR3 comprises 16 residues.

V gene TRBV19 combines with J gene TRBJ1-1; 7 positions match TRBD1. This clonotype was obtained from a human donor with acute or convalescent COVID-19. The donor label of this sample is uncertain. Sequencing was carried out using peripheral blood. CDR3 sequence: CASSPIWRGRGTEAFF. CDR3 nucleotides: TGTGCCAGTAGCCCCATCTGGAGGGGGCGGGGCACTGAAGCTTTCTTT.